One and the same sample provided the 23 T cell receptor beta chains below, sequenced in a study of shared clonotypes between healthy human individuals (dated by TCRdb to between 2020 and 2021). The library was built by means of the immunoSEQ multiplex PCR assay. TCRdb re-hosts the immuneACCESS table, in-frame sequences only. Its copies lack some clones; in the studies checked, an unresolved V gene accounts for under half of them, and the cause for the rest is not known. This sample has more than 550,000 clones in its table, and about 90% of those were observed once. The ten largest clones add up to 34% of the sample. Sequenced input: memory CD8+ T cells from PBMCs. The cell subset or site label, read with the paper, signifies: CD45RO+ cells pooled with CCR7-negative TemRA cells. These receptors came from a man in his late teens or twenties in good health. Some clones in this sample may be carry-over from other donors' samples.

This chain links TRBV11-2 with TRBJ2-5; D gene unclear. The V end was cut by 5 bases, the J end by 1 base, with 11 bases between. This CDR3 is built from 14 residues. Looked up from germline, CDR1 is SGHAT and CDR2 is FQNNGV. The CDR3 reads CASSKPDFQETQYF. Here the CDR3 DNA reads TGTGCCAGCAGCAAGCCCGACTTCCAAGAGACCCAGTACTTC.

The chain uses TRBV7-9 and TRBJ2-2, with 7 bases aligning to TRBD1. The V and J ends lost 6 bases and 4 bases, in that order; junction bases with no gene match: 5. The length of the CDR3 is 14 residues. Germline CDR1 SEHNR, CDR2 FQNEAQ (reference sequence). CDR3 DNA sequence: TGTGCCAGCAGAGTAGGGACAGCCACCGGGGAGCTGTTTTTT. It encodes CASRVGTATGELFF. The whole variable domain, remainder taken from reference TRBV7-9 and TRBJ2-2, is DTGVSQNPRHKITKRGQNVTFRCDPISEHNRLYWYRQTLGQGPEFLTYFQNEAQLEKSRLLSDRFSAERPKGSFSTLEIQRTEQGDSAMYLCASRVGTATGELFFGEGSRLTVL.

This clone was seen once. This chain connects TRBV19 to TRBJ1-5; D is unresolved. The germline V and J ends were trimmed by 5 bases and 7 bases, with 9 bases remaining between them. The CDR3 spans 12 residues. Germline CDR1 is LNHDA and CDR2 is SQIVND (reference sequence). The CDR3: CASSGWAQPQHF. The CDR3 nucleotides are TGTGCCAGTAGTGGATGGGCCCAGCCCCAGCATTTT.

V is TRBV15 and J is TRBJ1-3, with D unclear. CDR3 length: 15 amino acids. CDR1 is LNHNV and CDR2 is YYDKDF in the germline V gene (reference sequence). The ends were cut back, 5 bases at V and 3 bases at J, with 14 bases in the middle. The CDR3 spells CATSELAGFGNTIYF. In nucleotides, the CDR3 is TGTGCCACCAGCGAGCTAGCCGGGTTTGGAAACACCATATATTTT.

The chain joins TRBV5-1 to TRBJ1-6, with TRBD1 as a possible D gene (6 bases). This CDR3 has 15 amino acids. CDR1 and CDR2 (germline): SGHRS, YFSETQ. Between the trimmed V and J ends, which lost 1 base and 14 bases, there was a span of 19 bases. The CDR3 here is CASSLTDQGIESLHF. CDR3 coding DNA: TGCGCCAGCAGCTTGACCGATCAGGGGATTGAATCCCTCCACTTT.

This clone was recorded only once. The CDR3 DNA follows: TGTGCCAGCAGCTTTAAGAATGAGCAGTTCTTC. Its translation: CASSFKNEQFF. V and J are TRBV5-6 and TRBJ2-1; D gene unclear. This CDR3 is built from 11 residues. V lost 2 bases to trimming and J lost 7 bases, with 4 bases between them. Germline V gene sequence: CDR1 SGHDT, CDR2 YYEEEE. Full variable domain (missing parts from reference TRBV5-6 and TRBJ2-1): DAGVTQSPTHLIKTRGQQVTLRCSPKSGHDTVSWYQQALGQGPQFIFQYYEEEERQRGNFPDRFSGHQFPNYSSELNVNALLLGDSALYLCASSFKNEQFFGPGTRLTVL.

Written as DNA, the CDR3 is TGTGCCAGCAGCCCGGGGGGGGAGCAGTTCTTC. It yields the protein CASSPGGEQFF. The V gene is TRBV5-4, the J gene TRBJ2-1; 8 bases align to TRBD2. V trimming: 4 bases; J trimming: 10 bases; junction bases outside the gene matches: 1. Germline V gene data show CDR1 as SGHNT and CDR2 as YYREEE (reference sequence). CDR3 length equals 11 residues.

The chain links TRBV7-6 to TRBJ2-7; 7 nucleotides line up with TRBD1. The CDR3 has 12 amino acids. CDR1 SGHVS and CDR2 FNYEAQ come from the germline V gene. The V segment lost 6 bases and the J segment 6 bases; nucleotides outside the gene matches: 5. CDR3 in amino acids: CASRNRGPEQYF. The CDR3 region has the DNA TGTGCCAGCAGGAACAGGGGCCCCGAGCAGTACTTC.

This clone was seen a few times. V gene TRBV5-1 combines with J gene TRBJ1-1, with D unresolved. Looked up from germline, CDR1 is SGHRS and CDR2 is YFSETQ. The CDR3 spans 13 residues. Trimming left V 5 bases short and J 4 bases short, with 12 bases between. CDR3 in DNA: TGCGCCAGCAGGGACGAAGGGAGCACTGAAGCTTTCTTT. This codes for CASRDEGSTEAFF.

V gene TRBV9 combines with J gene TRBJ2-7; TRBD1 might be the D (6 bases). Germline CDR1 reads SGDLS; CDR2 reads YYNGEE. The CDR3 length is 14 residues. Trimming cost V 3 bases and J 3 bases, with 13 bases left between them. CDR3 in DNA: TGTGCCAGCAGCGGAAGTACAGGGTTCTACGAGCAGTACTTC. Protein sequence: CASSGSTGFYEQYF.

Only one count was recorded for this clone. CDR3 nucleotides: TGTGCCAGCACGACAGTGGAGGGTCACAATGAGCAGTTCTTC. Its translation: CASTTVEGHNEQFF. The V and J genes are TRBV28 and TRBJ2-1; a possible D gene is TRBD2 (6 bases). The V gene's germline CDR1 is MDHEN and CDR2 SYDVKM. With 7 bases removed from V and 5 bases from J, the gap between germline ends came to 15 bases. CDR3 length equals 14 residues.

The genes are TRBV28 and TRBJ1-5; TRBD1 matches at 7 bases. Losses at the gene ends were 3 bases for V and 7 bases for J; bases not matched to a gene: 12. This CDR3 spans 16 amino acids. Germline CDR1 MDHEN, CDR2 SYDVKM. CDR3 nucleotides: TGTGCCAGCAGTTTCTCGTTCAGGGGGGAGAGGCAGCCCCAGCATTTT. It yields the protein CASSFSFRGERQPQHF.

The chain is built from TRBV7-3 and TRBJ2-1, with TRBD2 identical over 8 bases. The CDR3 is 15 amino acids. The germline gives CDR1 SGHTA, CDR2 FQGTGA. Unmatched junction bases numbered 10, after V lost 5 bases and J lost 7 bases. The CDR3 nucleotides read TGTGCCAGCAGCCCCGGGACTAGACCCTCGAATGAGCAGTTCTTC. Encoded protein: CASSPGTRPSNEQFF.

The J gene is TRBJ1-3, the V gene TRBV5-4; perhaps TRBD1 as D (6 bases). Germline lookup yields CDR1 SGHNT and CDR2 YYREEE (reference sequence). Trimming removed 6 bases at V and 3 bases at J, with 16 bases between. The CDR3 has 15 amino acids. The CDR3: CASTMDGGRGNTIYF. The DNA of the CDR3 is TGTGCCAGCACCATGGACGGGGGCCGTGGAAACACCATATATTTT.

This clone was seen a single time. As DNA, the CDR3 is TGTGCCAGCAGCGGACGACAGGGAGGAGGCGAAAAACTGTTTTTT. It yields the protein CASSGRQGGGEKLFF. This chain connects TRBV9 to TRBJ1-4, with 7 bases identical to TRBD1. Germline V CDR1 and CDR2: SGDLS, YYNGEE. V lost 3 bases and J lost 8; bases outside the gene matches: 10. This CDR3 has 15 residues.

The chain is built from TRBV19 and TRBJ2-6; no firm D call. CDR1 is LNHDA and CDR2 is SQIVND in the germline V gene (reference sequence). The CDR3 is 14 residues long. Trimming removed 3 bases from V and 4 bases from J, with 7 bases in between. The CDR3 spells CASSMTKGANVLTF. The CDR3 nucleotides read TGTGCCAGTAGTATGACAAAAGGGGCCAACGTCCTGACTTTC.

The V call is TRBV27, the J call TRBJ2-6; no definite D call. The germline gives CDR1 MNHEY, CDR2 SMNVEV (reference sequence). This CDR3 is built from 15 residues. Between the trimmed V and J ends, which lost 3 bases and 2 bases, there was a span of 8 bases. The CDR3 DNA reads TGTGCCAGCAGTTTTCACCCCGCTGGGGCCAACGTCCTGACTTTC. Its protein product is CASSFHPAGANVLTF.

This chain joins TRBV11-2 and TRBJ2-7; D is ambiguous. The germline V and J ends were trimmed by 5 bases and 7 bases, with 9 bases remaining between them. The CDR3 is 11 amino acids. The V gene's germline CDR1 is SGHAT and CDR2 FQNNGV. The CDR3 coding sequence is TGTGCCAGCAGCACCCTTTGGGAGCAGTACTTC. Protein sequence: CASSTLWEQYF.

J is TRBJ2-5 and V is TRBV9; D gene unclear. Trimming stripped 0 bases from V and 3 bases from J, with 6 bases between. The germline V gene has CDR1 SGDLS and CDR2 YYNGEE. The CDR3 runs to 13 residues. CDR3 DNA: TGTGCCAGCAGCGTAGGGGGAAAAGAGACCCAGTACTTC. Translated: CASSVGGKETQYF. Variable domain in full (rest from reference TRBV9 and TRBJ2-5): DSGVTQTPKHLITATGQRVTLRCSPRSGDLSVYWYQQSLDQGLQFLIQYYNGEERAKGNILERFSAQQFPDLHSELNLSSLELGDSALYFCASSVGGKETQYFGPGTRLLVL.

The rearrangement uses TRBV11-2 and TRBJ2-1; 10 nucleotides align to TRBD2. In germline, CDR1 is SGHAT, CDR2 FQNNGV. Trimming at V came to 1 base and at J to 6 bases, leaving 9 bases not matched to a gene. This CDR3 is 17 amino acids long. The CDR3 region has the DNA TGTGCCAGCAGCTTAGGGGCTAGCGGGAGACTAGGCAATGAGCAGTTCTTC. Translating gives CASSLGASGRLGNEQFF.

V gene TRBV5-6 combines with J gene TRBJ1-2, with D tentatively TRBD1 (5 bases). The CDR3 spans 13 residues. Per the germline V gene, CDR1 is SGHDT and CDR2 is YYEEEE. The V end lost 4 bases, the J end lost 8 bases, and 15 bases lay between the germline ends. CDR3 sequence: CASSAGRLEGYTF. In DNA, the CDR3 is TGTGCCAGCAGCGCGGGACGGCTGGAGGGCTACACCTTC.

The CDR3 here is CASSSSGTGDNEQFF. As DNA, the CDR3 is TGTGCCAGCAGCTCGTCCGGGACAGGGGACAATGAGCAGTTCTTC. The chain joins TRBV11-1 to TRBJ2-1; 10 positions match TRBD1. V lost 4 bases, J lost 5 bases, and 5 bases stayed unmatched. CDR3 length: 15 amino acids. Germline CDR1 SGHAT, CDR2 FQDESV (reference sequence).

At least ten counts were recorded for this clone. V usage is TRBV6-5 and J usage is TRBJ2-7, with 12 nucleotides matching TRBD1. This CDR3 has 15 amino acids. Per the germline V gene, CDR1 is MNHEY and CDR2 is SVGAGI. V gave up 2 bases and J gave up 2 bases; unmatched junction bases: 1. DNA of the CDR3: TGTGCCAGCAGTTACGGGACAGGGGGCGCCTACGAGCAGTACTTC. This gives the protein CASSYGTGGAYEQYF.